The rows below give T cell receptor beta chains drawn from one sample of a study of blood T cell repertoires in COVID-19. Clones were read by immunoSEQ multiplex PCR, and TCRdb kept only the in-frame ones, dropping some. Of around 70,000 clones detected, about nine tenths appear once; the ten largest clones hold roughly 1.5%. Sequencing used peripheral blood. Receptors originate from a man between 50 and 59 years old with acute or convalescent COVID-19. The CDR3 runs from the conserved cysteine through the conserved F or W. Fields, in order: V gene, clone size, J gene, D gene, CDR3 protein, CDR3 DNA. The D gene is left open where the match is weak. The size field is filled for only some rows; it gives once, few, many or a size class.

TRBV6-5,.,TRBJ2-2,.,CASSYSTGIPGELFF,TGTGCCAGCAGTTACTCGACGGGGATACCCGGGGAGCTGTTTTTT
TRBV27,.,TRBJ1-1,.,CASRGGENTEAFF,TGTGCCAGCAGGGGGGGGGAGAACACTGAAGCTTTCTTT
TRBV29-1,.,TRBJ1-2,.,CSVEGGSGASGGNYGYTF,TGCAGCGTTGAGGGAGGGTCGGGGGCGAGTGGCGGGAACTATGGCTACACCTTC
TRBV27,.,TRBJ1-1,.,CASSFSRDTEAFF,TGTGCCAGCAGTTTCAGCAGGGACACTGAAGCTTTCTTT
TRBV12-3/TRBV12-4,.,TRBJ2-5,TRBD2,CASSLMVAGGPYF,TGTGCCAGCAGTTTAATGGTAGCGGGCGGACCTTACTTC
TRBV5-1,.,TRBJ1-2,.,CASSLLTADYYGYTF,TGCGCCAGCAGCTTGTTGACAGCTGACTACTATGGCTACACCTTC
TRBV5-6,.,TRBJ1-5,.,CASSLRSGRTRDQPQHF,TGTGCCAGCAGCTTGCGTTCAGGGCGAACTCGGGATCAGCCCCAGCATTTT
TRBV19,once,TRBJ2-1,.,CASSPWFSGGNEQFF,TGTGCCAGTAGTCCGTGGTTTTCAGGGGGGAATGAGCAGTTCTTC
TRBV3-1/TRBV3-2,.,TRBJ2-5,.,CASSHKLTGVQETQYF,TGTGCCAGCAGCCACAAGTTGACGGGTGTACAAGAGACCCAGTACTTC
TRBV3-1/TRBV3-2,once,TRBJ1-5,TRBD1,CASSWDRAQPQHF,TGTGCCAGCAGCTGGGACAGGGCCCAGCCCCAGCATTTT
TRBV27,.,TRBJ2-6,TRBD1,CASSSGTGSGANVLTF,TGTGCCAGCAGTTCCGGGACAGGGTCCGGGGCCAACGTCCTGACTTTC
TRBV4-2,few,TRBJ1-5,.,CASSQDSGGAWGQPQHF,TGTGCCAGCAGCCAAGATTCCGGGGGGGCATGGGGCCAGCCCCAGCATTTT
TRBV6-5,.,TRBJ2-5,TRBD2,CASSARGLAGEEYF,TGTGCCAGCAGCGCCCGAGGGCTAGCGGGAGAAGAGTACTTC
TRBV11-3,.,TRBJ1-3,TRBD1,CASSSRQGVAGNTIYF,TGTGCCAGCAGCAGCCGACAGGGAGTAGCTGGAAACACCATATATTTT
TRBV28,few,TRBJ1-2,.,CASSLKINYGYTF,TGTGCCAGCAGTTTAAAAATAAACTATGGCTACACCTTC
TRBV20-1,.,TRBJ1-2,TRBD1,CSASQGANGYTF,TGCAGTGCTAGTCAGGGGGCGAATGGCTACACCTTC
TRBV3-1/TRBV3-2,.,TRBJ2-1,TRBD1,CASSRRQGYYNEQFF,TGTGCCAGCAGCCGCCGACAGGGGTACTACAATGAGCAGTTCTTC
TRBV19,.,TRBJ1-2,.,CASSIDRGKDYGYTF,TGTGCCAGTAGTATAGACCGGGGGAAAGACTATGGCTACACCTTC
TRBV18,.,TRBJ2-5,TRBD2,CASSPRTSGGLETQYF,TGTGCCAGCTCACCTCGGACTAGCGGGGGACTCGAGACCCAGTACTTC
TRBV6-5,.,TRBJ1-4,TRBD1,CASRRLTGQFEKLFF,TGTGCCAGCAGACGCCTTACGGGACAGTTTGAAAAACTGTTTTTT
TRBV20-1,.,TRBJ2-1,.,CSASPRDFLYNEQFF,TGCAGTGCTAGTCCCCGGGACTTTCTCTACAATGAGCAGTTCTTC
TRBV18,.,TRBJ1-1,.,CASSLLRAEAFF,TGTGCCAGCTCACTATTGCGGGCTGAAGCTTTCTTT
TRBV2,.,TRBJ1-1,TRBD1,CASSKQGGFGAFF,TGTGCCAGCAGCAAACAGGGGGGGTTCGGGGCTTTCTTT
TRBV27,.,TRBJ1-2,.,CASSLNGGLGYTF,TGTGCCAGCAGTTTGAATGGAGGACTCGGCTACACCTTC
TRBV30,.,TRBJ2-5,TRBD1,CAWSEQGETQYF,TGTGCCTGGAGTGAACAGGGGGAGACCCAGTACTTC
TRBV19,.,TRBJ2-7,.,CAGAFAYEQYF,TGTGCCGGGGCCTTTGCTTACGAGCAGTACTTC
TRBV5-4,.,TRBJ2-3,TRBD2,CASSSRKRERDTQYF,TGTGCCAGCAGCTCTCGGAAGCGGGAGAGGGATACGCAGTATTTT
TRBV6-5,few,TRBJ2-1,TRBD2,CASSTGLAAYNEQFF,TGTGCCAGCAGTACCGGACTAGCGGCTTACAATGAGCAGTTCTTC
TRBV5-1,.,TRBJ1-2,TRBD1,CASSLDRDRGNGYTF,TGCGCCAGCAGCTTGGACCGGGACAGGGGCAATGGCTACACCTTC
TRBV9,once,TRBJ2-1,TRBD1,CASSRGQGVSSSYNEQFF,TGTGCCAGCAGCCGGGGACAGGGGGTATCGAGCTCCTACAATGAGCAGTTCTTC
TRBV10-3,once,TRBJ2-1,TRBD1,CAISESKGRDSYNEQFF,TGTGCCATCAGTGAGTCTAAAGGTCGGGACAGCTACAATGAGCAGTTCTTC
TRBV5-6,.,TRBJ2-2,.,CASSFRGIQDTGELFF,TGTGCCAGCAGCTTTCGCGGAATACAGGACACCGGGGAGCTGTTTTTT
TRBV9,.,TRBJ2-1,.,CASSVSGTVLYEQFF,TGTGCCAGCAGCGTATCCGGGACTGTTCTTTATGAGCAGTTCTTC
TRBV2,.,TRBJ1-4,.,CASSEFRVATNEKLFF,TGTGCCAGCAGTGAGTTCCGAGTTGCAACTAATGAAAAACTGTTTTTT
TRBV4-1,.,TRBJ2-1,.,CASSQDALLQGSYNEQFF,TGCGCCAGCAGCCAAGATGCCCTCTTGCAGGGCTCCTACAATGAGCAGTTCTTC
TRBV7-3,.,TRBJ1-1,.,CASSIGVQTEAFF,TGTGCCAGCAGCATAGGGGTTCAGACTGAAGCTTTCTTT
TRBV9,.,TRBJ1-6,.,CASSTGQTHSPLHF,TGTGCCAGCAGCACAGGACAGACACATTCACCCCTCCACTTT
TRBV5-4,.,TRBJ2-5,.,CASSFQSAGQETQYF,TGTGCCAGCAGCTTTCAATCGGCGGGCCAAGAGACCCAGTACTTC
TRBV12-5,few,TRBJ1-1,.,CASGYQTGTQNTEAFF,TGTGCTAGTGGTTACCAAACAGGAACTCAGAACACTGAAGCTTTCTTT
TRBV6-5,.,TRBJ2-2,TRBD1,CASSATGGEVGELFF,TGTGCCAGCAGCGCGACAGGGGGCGAGGTCGGGGAGCTGTTTTTT
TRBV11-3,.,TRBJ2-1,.,CASSSRGSSYNEQFF,TGTGCCAGCAGCTCGCGGGGCAGCTCCTACAATGAGCAGTTCTTC
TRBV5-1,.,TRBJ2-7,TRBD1,CASSLGFGQDYEQYF,TGCGCCAGCAGCTTGGGGTTTGGACAGGACTACGAGCAGTACTTC
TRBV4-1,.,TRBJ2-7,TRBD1,CASSQAPGQSSYEQYF,TGCGCCAGCAGCCAGGCCCCGGGACAGAGCTCCTACGAGCAGTACTTC
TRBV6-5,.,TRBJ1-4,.,CASSSTDATNEKLFF,TGTGCCAGCAGTTCGACAGATGCAACTAATGAAAAACTGTTTTTT
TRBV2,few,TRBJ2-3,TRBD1,CASSGDSSSTDTQYF,TGTGCCAGCAGTGGGGACAGCTCTAGCACAGATACGCAGTATTTT